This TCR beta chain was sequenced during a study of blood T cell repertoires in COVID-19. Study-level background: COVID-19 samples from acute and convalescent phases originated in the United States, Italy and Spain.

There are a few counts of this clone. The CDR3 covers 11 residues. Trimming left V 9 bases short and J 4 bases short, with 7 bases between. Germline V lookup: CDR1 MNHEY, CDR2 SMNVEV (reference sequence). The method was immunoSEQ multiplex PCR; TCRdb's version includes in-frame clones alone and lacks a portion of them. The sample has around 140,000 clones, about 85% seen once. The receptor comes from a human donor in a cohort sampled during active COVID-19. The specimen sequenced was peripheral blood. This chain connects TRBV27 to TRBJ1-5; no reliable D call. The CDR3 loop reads CARPRNQPQHF. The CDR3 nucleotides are TGTGCCAGGCCCAGGAATCAGCCCCAGCATTTT.